Here is one T cell receptor (beta chain) with its context. Its antigen is undetermined. This sample is part of a study of cytomegalovirus exposure and HLA in healthy donors. A multiplex PCR was run with 60 Vbeta primers and 13 Jbeta primers. In the authors' workflow: Among the unique TCR beta chains that a later analysis counted, around 72 million in all, 10 million to 11 million were shared. Sequenced by immunoSEQ multiplex PCR; TCRdb stores in-frame clones only, minus some. The V and J calls and clone size come from that table; D and trimming were worked out from the DNA. The ten most abundant clones cover under 1% of a sample with around 210,000 clones. Study-level results: For most subjects, TCR beta sequences were reported to predict HLA-A and HLA-B alleles with accuracy. Roughly uniform sequencing depth across donors was assumed, possibly incorrectly.

This sequence originates from a woman aged 30 to 39 in good health and CMV-seropositive. What was sequenced was PBMCs.

The CDR3 loop is CASSQATSTDYGYTF. The CDR3 bases are TGTGCCAGCAGCCAAGCTACGAGTACCGACTATGGCTACACCTTC. The gene calls are TRBV7-9 and TRBJ1-2; D ambiguous. CDR1 is SEHNR, CDR2 FQNEAQ, per germline (reference sequence). This CDR3 has 15 residues. V dropped 5 bases and J dropped 3 bases, with 16 bases sitting between them.